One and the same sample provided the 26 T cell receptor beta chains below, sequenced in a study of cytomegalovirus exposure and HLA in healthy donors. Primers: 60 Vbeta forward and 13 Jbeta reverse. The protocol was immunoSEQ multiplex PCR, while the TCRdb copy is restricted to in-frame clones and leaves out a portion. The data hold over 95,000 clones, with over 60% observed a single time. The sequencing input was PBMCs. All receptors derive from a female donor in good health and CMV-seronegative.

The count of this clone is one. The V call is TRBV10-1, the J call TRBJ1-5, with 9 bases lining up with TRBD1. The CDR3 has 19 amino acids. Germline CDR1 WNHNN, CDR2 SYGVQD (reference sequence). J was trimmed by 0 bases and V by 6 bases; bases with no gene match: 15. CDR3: CASRRGGTGIRDSNQPQHF. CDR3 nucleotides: TGCGCCAGCAGAAGGGGTGGGACAGGGATTAGGGATAGCAATCAGCCCCAGCATTTT.

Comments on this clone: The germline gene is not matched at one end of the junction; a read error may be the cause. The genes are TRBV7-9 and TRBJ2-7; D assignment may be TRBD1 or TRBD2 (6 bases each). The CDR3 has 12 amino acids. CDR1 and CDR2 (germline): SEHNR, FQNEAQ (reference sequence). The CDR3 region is CSSSLGGREQYF. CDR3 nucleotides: TGTTCCAGCAGCTTAGGGGGGCGCGAGCAGTACTTC.

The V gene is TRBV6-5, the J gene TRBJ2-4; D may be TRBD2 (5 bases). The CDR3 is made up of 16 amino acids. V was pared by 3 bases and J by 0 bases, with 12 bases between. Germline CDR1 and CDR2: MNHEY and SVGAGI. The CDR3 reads CASSYRGNIAKNIQYF. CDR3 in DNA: TGTGCCAGCAGTTATCGGGGTAACATAGCCAAAAACATTCAGTACTTC.

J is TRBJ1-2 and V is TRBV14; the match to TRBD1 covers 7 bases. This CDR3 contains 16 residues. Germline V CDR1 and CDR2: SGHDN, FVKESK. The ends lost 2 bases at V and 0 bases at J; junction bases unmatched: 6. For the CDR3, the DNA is TGTGCCAGCAGCCAAACACAGGGGTTTGCTAACTATGGCTACACCTTC. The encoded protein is CASSQTQGFANYGYTF.

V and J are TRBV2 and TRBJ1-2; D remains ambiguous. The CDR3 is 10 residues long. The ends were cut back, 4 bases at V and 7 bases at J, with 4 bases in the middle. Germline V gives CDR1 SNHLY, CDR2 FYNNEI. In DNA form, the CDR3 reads TGTGCCAGCAGTGTCGGTGGCTACACCTTC. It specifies CASSVGGYTF.

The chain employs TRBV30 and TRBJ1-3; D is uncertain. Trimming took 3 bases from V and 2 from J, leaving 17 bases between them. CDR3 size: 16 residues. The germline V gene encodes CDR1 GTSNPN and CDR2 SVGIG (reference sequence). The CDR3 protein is CAWRETSLAPGNTIYF. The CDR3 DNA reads TGTGCCTGGAGGGAAACCTCCTTAGCCCCTGGAAACACCATATATTTT.

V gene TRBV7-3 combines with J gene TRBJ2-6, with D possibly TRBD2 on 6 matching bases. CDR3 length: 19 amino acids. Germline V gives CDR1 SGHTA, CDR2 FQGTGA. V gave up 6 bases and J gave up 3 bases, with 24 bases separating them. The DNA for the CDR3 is TGTGCCAGCAGTCCTAGGCCGGGGCGGGGCGCGTTTGGGGCCAACGTCCTGACTTTC. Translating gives CASSPRPGRGAFGANVLTF.

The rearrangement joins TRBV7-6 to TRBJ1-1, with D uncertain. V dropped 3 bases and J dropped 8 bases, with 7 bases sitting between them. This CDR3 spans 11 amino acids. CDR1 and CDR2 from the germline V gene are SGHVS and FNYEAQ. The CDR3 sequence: CASSFGGEAFF. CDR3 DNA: TGTGCCAGCAGCTTCGGAGGGGAAGCTTTCTTT.

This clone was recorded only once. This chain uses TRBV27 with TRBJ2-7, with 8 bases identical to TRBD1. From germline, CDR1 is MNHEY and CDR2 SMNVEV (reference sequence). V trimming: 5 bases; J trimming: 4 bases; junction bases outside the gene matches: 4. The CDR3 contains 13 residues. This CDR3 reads CASSSRGRYEQYF. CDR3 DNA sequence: TGTGCCAGCAGTAGCAGGGGGCGATACGAGCAGTACTTC.

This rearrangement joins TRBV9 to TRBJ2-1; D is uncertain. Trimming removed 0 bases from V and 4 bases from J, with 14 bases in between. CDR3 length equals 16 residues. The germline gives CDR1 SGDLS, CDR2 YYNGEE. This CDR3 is CASSVAPGPLYNEQFF. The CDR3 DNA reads TGTGCCAGCAGCGTAGCACCAGGCCCCCTTTACAATGAGCAGTTCTTC.

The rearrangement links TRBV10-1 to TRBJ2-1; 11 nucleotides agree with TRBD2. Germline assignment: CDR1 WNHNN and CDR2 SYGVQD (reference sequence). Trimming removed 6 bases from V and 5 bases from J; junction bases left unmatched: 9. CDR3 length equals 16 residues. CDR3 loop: CASRPIAGGTHNEQFF. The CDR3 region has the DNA TGCGCCAGCAGACCTATAGCGGGGGGGACACACAATGAGCAGTTCTTC.

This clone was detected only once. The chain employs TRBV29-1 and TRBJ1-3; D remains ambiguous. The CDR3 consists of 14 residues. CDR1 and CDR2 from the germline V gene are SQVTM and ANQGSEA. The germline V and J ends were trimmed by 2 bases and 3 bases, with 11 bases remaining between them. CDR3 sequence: CSVERSGFGNTIYF. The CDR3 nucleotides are TGCAGCGTTGAAAGGTCGGGGTTTGGAAACACCATATATTTT.

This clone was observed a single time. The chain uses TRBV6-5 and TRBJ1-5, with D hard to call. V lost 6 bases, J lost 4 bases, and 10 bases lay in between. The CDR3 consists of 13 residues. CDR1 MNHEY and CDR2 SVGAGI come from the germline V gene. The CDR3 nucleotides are TGTGCCAGCAGCCGGGGATCGAATCAGCCCCAGCATTTT. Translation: CASSRGSNQPQHF.

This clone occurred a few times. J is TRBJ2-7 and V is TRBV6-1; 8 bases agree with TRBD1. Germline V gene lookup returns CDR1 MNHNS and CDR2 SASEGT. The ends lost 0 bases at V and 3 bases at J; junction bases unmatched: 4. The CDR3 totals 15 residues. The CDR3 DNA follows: TGTGCCAGCAGTGAAGCGGGGACAGGATTCTACGAGCAGTACTTC. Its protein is CASSEAGTGFYEQYF.

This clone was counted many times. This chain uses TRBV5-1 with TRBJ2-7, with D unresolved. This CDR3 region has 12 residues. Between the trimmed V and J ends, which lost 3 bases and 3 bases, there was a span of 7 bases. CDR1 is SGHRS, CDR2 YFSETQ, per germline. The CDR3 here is CASSYPSYEQYF. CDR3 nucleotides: TGCGCCAGCAGCTATCCTAGCTACGAGCAGTACTTC. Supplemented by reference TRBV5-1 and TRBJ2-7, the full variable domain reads KAGVTQTPRYLIKTRGQQVTLSCSPISGHRSVSWYQQTPGQGLQFLFEYFSETQRNKGNFPGRFSGRQFSNSRSEMNVSTLELGDSALYLCASSYPSYEQYFGPGTRLTVT.

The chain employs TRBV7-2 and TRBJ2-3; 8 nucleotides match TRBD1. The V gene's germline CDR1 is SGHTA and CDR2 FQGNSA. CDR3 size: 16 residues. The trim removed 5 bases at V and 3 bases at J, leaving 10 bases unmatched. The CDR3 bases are TGTGCCAGCAGCCTAGACAGGGGACTTAGGACAGATACGCAGTATTTT. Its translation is CASSLDRGLRTDTQYF.

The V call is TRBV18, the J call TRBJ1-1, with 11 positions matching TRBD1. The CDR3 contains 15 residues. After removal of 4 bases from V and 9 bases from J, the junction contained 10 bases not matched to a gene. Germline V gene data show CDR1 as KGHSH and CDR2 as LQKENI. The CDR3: CASSLEDRGRLQAFF. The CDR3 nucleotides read TGTGCCAGCTCACTCGAGGACAGGGGGCGCCTACAAGCTTTCTTT.

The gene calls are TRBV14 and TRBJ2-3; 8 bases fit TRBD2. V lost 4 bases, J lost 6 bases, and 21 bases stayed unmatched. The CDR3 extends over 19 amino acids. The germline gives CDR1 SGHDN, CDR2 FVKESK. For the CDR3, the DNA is TGTGCCAGCAGCCCCCTCGGGGGGGGTCGGAGGGGGTCCAGGGATACGCAGTATTTT. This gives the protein CASSPLGGGRRGSRDTQYF.

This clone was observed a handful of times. CDR3 sequence reads: CASSIGAGEAFF. In DNA form, the CDR3 reads TGTGCCAGTAGTATTGGGGCAGGAGAAGCTTTCTTT. The chain is built from TRBV19 and TRBJ1-1; D may be TRBD1 (5 bases). The CDR3 has 12 residues. Trimming removed 3 bases at V and 8 bases at J, with 10 bases between. From germline, CDR1 is LNHDA and CDR2 SQIVND (reference sequence). The full variable domain, in which reference TRBV19 and TRBJ1-1 provide the parts outside the CDR3, is DGGITQSPKYLFRKEGQNVTLSCEQNLNHDAMYWYRQDPGQGLRLIYYSQIVNDFQKGDIAEGYSVSREKKESFPLTVTSAQKNPTAFYLCASSIGAGEAFFGQGTRLTVV.

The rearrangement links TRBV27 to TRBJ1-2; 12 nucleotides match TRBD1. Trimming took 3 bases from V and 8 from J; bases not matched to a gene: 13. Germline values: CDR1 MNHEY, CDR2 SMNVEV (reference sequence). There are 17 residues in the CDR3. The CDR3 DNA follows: TGTGCCAGCAGTTTCACGGGACAGGGGGCCGGGTTTGTAGGCTACACCTTC. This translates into CASSFTGQGAGFVGYTF.

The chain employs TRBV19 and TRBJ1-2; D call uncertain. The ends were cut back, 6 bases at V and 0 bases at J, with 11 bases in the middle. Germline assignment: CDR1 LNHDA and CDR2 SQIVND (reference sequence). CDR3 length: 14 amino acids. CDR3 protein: CASSSWASNYGYTF. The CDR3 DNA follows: TGTGCCAGTAGCTCCTGGGCTTCTAACTATGGCTACACCTTC.

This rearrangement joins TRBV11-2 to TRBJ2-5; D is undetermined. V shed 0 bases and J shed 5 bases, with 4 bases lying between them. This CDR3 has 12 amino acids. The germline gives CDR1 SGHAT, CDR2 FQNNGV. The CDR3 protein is CASSLDRETQYF. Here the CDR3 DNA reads TGTGCCAGCAGCTTAGATCGGGAGACCCAGTACTTC.

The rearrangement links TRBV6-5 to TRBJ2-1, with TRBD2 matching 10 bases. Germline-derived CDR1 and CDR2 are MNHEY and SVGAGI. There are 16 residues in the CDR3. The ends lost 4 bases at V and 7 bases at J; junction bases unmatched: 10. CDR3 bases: TGTGCCAGCAGTTCCCGGGGTAGCGGGGGGTCTAATGAGCAGTTCTTC. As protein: CASSSRGSGGSNEQFF.

CDR3 residues: CASSYSRGPLAYEQYF. For the CDR3, the DNA is TGTGCCAGCAGTTACTCGAGGGGGCCCCTCGCCTACGAGCAGTACTTC. The chain links TRBV6-5 to TRBJ2-7, with 7 positions matching TRBD1. This CDR3 contains 16 residues. After removal of 0 bases from V and 2 bases from J, the junction contained 7 bases not matched to a gene. CDR1 and CDR2 from the germline V gene are MNHEY and SVGAGI.

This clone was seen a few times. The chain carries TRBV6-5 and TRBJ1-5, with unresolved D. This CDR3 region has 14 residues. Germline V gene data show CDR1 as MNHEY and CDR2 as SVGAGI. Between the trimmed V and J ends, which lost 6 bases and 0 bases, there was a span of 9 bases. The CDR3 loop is CASSRSLSNQPQHF. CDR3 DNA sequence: TGTGCCAGCAGCCGGAGCCTTAGCAATCAGCCCCAGCATTTT.

This CDR3 is CASMTTLAGDTDTQYF. CDR3 nucleotides: TGTGCCAGCATGACCACCCTAGCGGGTGATACAGATACGCAGTATTTT. The chain couples TRBV2 to TRBJ2-3; 8 bases are a match to TRBD2. CDR1 is SNHLY and CDR2 is FYNNEI in the germline V gene. The CDR3 totals 16 residues. V trimming: 7 bases; J trimming: 3 bases; junction bases outside the gene matches: 12.